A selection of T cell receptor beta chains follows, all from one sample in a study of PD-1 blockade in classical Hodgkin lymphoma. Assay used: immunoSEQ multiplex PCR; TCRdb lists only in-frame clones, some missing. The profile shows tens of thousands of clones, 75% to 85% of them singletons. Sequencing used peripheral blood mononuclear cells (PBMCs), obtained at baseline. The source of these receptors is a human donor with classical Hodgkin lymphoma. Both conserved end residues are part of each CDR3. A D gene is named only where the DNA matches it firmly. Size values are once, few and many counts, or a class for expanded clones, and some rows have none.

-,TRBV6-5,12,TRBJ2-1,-,CASSYQGGEQFF,TGTGCCAGCAGTTACCAAGGGGGTGAGCAGTTCTTC
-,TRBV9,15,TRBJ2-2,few,CASTLGGQNTGELFF,TGTGCCAGCACCCTCGGGGGGCAGAACACCGGGGAGCTGTTTTTT
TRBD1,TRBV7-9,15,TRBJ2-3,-,CASSTQGGSTDTQYF,TGTGCCAGCAGCACACAGGGGGGTAGCACAGATACGCAGTATTTT
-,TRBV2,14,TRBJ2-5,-,CASSHPRSQETQYF,TGTGCCAGCAGTCACCCTCGAAGCCAAGAGACCCAGTACTTC
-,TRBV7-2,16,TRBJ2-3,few,CASSRQGGNSADTQYF,TGTGCCAGCAGCAGACAGGGAGGCAATAGCGCAGATACGCAGTATTTT
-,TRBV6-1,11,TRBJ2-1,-,CASSVYGFPFF,TGTGCCAGCAGTGTCTATGGGTTTCCGTTCTTC
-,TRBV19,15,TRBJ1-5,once,CASRKPGRGNQPQHF,TGTGCCAGTAGGAAGCCGGGACGGGGAAATCAGCCCCAGCATTTT
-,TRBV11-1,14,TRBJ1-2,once,CASSFSGTDYGYTF,TGTGCCAGCAGCTTTAGCGGGACGGATTATGGCTACACCTTC
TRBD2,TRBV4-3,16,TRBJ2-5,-,CASSQDPAGGQETQYF,TGCGCCAGCAGCCAAGATCCCGCGGGGGGGCAAGAGACCCAGTACTTC
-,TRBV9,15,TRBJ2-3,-,CASSEGGQTTDTQYF,TGTGCCAGCAGCGAGGGGGGGCAGACCACAGATACGCAGTATTTT
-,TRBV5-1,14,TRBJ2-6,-,CASSARSGANVLTF,TGCGCCAGCAGCGCCCGCTCTGGGGCCAACGTCCTGACTTTC
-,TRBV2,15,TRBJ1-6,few,CASSERQANNSPLHF,TGTGCCAGCAGTGAACGGCAGGCCAATAATTCACCCCTCCACTTT
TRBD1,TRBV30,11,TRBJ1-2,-,CAWGTGYGYTF,TGTGCCTGGGGGACAGGCTATGGCTACACCTTC
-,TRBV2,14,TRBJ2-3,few,CASSEWTATDTQYF,TGTGCCAGCAGCGAATGGACAGCCACAGATACGCAGTATTTT
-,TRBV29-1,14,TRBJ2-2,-,CSVSFGGNTGELFF,TGCAGCGTTTCCTTCGGGGGAAACACCGGGGAGCTGTTTTTT
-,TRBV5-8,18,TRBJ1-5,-,CASSLSLTGTRNNQPQHF,TGTGCCAGCAGCCTATCACTAACCGGGACCCGTAACAATCAGCCCCAGCATTTT
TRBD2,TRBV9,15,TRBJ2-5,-,CASSGLAGKTLHQYF,TGTGCCAGCAGCGGGCTAGCGGGGAAGACCTTACACCAGTACTTC